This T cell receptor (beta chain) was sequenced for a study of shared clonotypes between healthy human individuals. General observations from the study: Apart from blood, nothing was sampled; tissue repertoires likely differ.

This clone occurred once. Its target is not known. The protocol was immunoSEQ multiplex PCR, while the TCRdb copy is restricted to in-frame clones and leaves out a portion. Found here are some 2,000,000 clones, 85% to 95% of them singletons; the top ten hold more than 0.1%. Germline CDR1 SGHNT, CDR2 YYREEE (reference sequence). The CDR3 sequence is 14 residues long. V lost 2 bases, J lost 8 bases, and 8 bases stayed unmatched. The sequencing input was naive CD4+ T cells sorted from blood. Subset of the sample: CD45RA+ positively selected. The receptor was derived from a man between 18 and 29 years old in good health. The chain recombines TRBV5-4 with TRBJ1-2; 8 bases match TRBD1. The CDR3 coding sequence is TGTGCCAGCAGCTTCCCGGGACAGGACGCCGGCTACACCTTC. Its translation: CASSFPGQDAGYTF.